A selection of T cell receptor beta chains follows, all from one sample in a study of blood T cell repertoires in COVID-19. The repertoire was sequenced with immunoSEQ multiplex PCR; TCRdb's copy has only in-frame clones and lacks some. Among fewer than 500,000 clones listed, over 75% were seen once. Sequencing was carried out using PBMCs or T cells enriched from blood (not recorded which). Receptors were obtained from a woman aged 25 to 39 with acute COVID-19. Both conserved end residues are part of each CDR3. D genes are given only for firm matches. A row's size may be missing; if present it is once, few, many or a size class.

>TRBJ2-1|NA|TRBV12-5|NA
CASGLPTRYNEQFF
TGTGCTAGTGGTTTGCCGACGAGGTACAATGAGCAGTTCTTC
>TRBJ2-5|NA|TRBV7-3|TRBD1
CASSRTGGAETQYF
TGTGCCAGCAGCCGGACAGGGGGCGCGGAGACCCAGTACTTC
>TRBJ2-7|NA|TRBV6-5|TRBD1
CASKGTDYSYEQYF
TGTGCCAGCAAGGGGACAGACTATTCCTACGAGCAGTACTTC
>TRBJ1-5|once|TRBV19|NA
CASSIDPQGSGQPQHF
TGTGCCAGTAGTATAGATCCGCAGGGGTCGGGTCAGCCCCAGCATTTT
>TRBJ2-7|NA|TRBV6-5|NA
CASTSPGSYEQYF
TGTGCCAGCACCTCCCCAGGGTCCTACGAGCAGTACTTC
>TRBJ1-2|NA|TRBV19|NA
CASRSGSHGYTF
TGTGCCAGTAGGTCGGGGTCTCATGGCTACACCTTC
>TRBJ2-1|NA|TRBV19|TRBD2
CASSGLAGRNEQFF
TGTGCCAGCTCTGGACTAGCGGGAAGAAATGAGCAGTTCTTC
>TRBJ2-7|NA|TRBV2|TRBD2
CASSREAGNYEQYF
TGTGCCAGCAGCCGTGAAGCGGGGAACTACGAGCAGTACTTC
>TRBJ2-7|NA|TRBV3-1/TRBV3-2|NA
CASSQEPSSYEQYF
TGTGCCAGCAGCCAAGAACCGAGCTCCTACGAGCAGTACTTC
>TRBJ1-1|few|TRBV7-8|TRBD1
CASSSTRNSRQGYTEAFF
TGTGCCAGCAGCTCGACCCGAAATTCGAGACAGGGCTACACTGAAGCTTTCTTT
>TRBJ2-1|NA|TRBV2|NA
CASRGRDTNEQFF
TGTGCCAGCAGAGGCCGGGACACCAATGAGCAGTTCTTC
>TRBJ1-5|NA|TRBV25-1|NA
CASRDSDSNQPQHF
TGTGCCAGCAGAGACAGTGATAGCAATCAGCCCCAGCATTTT
>TRBJ2-7|NA|TRBV12-5|NA
CASQRDTGPYEQYF
TGTGCTAGCCAAAGGGACACTGGCCCCTACGAGCAGTACTTC
>TRBJ2-1|NA|TRBV5-1|NA
CASSLGTNNEQFF
TGCGCCAGCAGCTTGGGCACAAACAATGAGCAGTTCTTC
>TRBJ2-7|NA|TRBV5-1|NA
CASSLGRGEQYF
TGCGCCAGCAGCTTGGGTAGGGGCGAGCAGTACTTC
>TRBJ2-7|few|TRBV18|TRBD1
CASSETGAEPYEQYF
TGTGCCAGCTCAGAGACAGGGGCCGAGCCCTACGAGCAGTACTTC
>TRBJ2-7|NA|TRBV11-2|TRBD1
CASSSPTGQGYEQYF
TGTGCCAGCAGCTCACCCACGGGACAGGGTTACGAGCAGTACTTC
>TRBJ1-2|NA|TRBV24-1|NA
CATSDAGPKNYGYTF
TGTGCCACCAGTGATGCGGGACCGAAGAACTATGGCTACACCTTC
>TRBJ2-7|NA|TRBV4-1|NA
CASSRPSSVYEQYF
TGCGCCAGCAGCCGCCCGTCAAGCGTCTACGAGCAGTACTTC
>TRBJ1-1|NA|TRBV18|TRBD1
CASSPNRDRVTEAFF
TGTGCCAGCTCACCTAACCGGGACAGAGTAACTGAAGCTTTCTTT
>TRBJ2-7|once|TRBV4-2|NA
CASSQDGREAYEQYF
TGTGCCAGCAGCCAAGATGGACGGGAAGCCTACGAGCAGTACTTC
>TRBJ2-5|NA|TRBV28|NA
CASSLRIGTQYF
TGTGCCAGCAGTTTACGAATAGGGACTCAGTACTTC
>TRBJ2-2|NA|TRBV5-1|NA
CASSLPQGNTGELFF
TGCGCCAGCAGCTTGCCACAGGGAAACACCGGGGAGCTGTTTTTT
>TRBJ2-7|NA|TRBV6-5|NA
CASRMDTYEQYF
TGTGCCAGCAGGATGGACACCTACGAGCAGTACTTC
>TRBJ1-5|NA|TRBV7-9|NA
CASSLAVPYQPQHF
TGTGCCAGCAGCTTAGCCGTTCCCTATCAGCCCCAGCATTTT
>TRBJ2-1|NA|TRBV24-1|NA
CATSESARGLYNEQFF
TGTGCCACCAGTGAGAGTGCTCGAGGGTTATACAATGAGCAGTTCTTC
>TRBJ1-1|NA|TRBV27|TRBD1
CASKATGAEAFF
TGTGCCAGCAAGGCGACAGGGGCTGAAGCTTTCTTT
>TRBJ1-6|NA|TRBV9|NA
CASSAQRQSGISPLHF
TGTGCCAGCAGCGCCCAAAGACAATCGGGGATTTCACCCCTCCACTTT
>TRBJ1-2|NA|TRBV14|TRBD1
CASSPRTGVNYGYTF
TGTGCCAGCAGCCCCCGGACAGGAGTTAACTATGGCTACACCTTC
>TRBJ1-4|NA|TRBV24-1|TRBD1
CATSDPGTGGGEKLFF
TGTGCCACCAGTGACCCCGGGACAGGAGGAGGTGAAAAACTGTTTTTT
>TRBJ1-2|few|TRBV3-1/TRBV3-2|NA
CASSHNRAYGYTF
TGTGCCAGCAGCCATAACAGGGCCTATGGCTACACCTTC
>TRBJ1-4|NA|TRBV12-3/TRBV12-4|TRBD1
CASSRDRGEKLFF
TGTGCCAGCAGCCGGGACAGGGGTGAAAAACTGTTTTTT
>TRBJ1-1|NA|TRBV7-3|NA
CASSYLGQGRTEAFF
TGTGCCAGCAGTTACCTGGGCCAGGGGCGAACTGAAGCTTTCTTT
>TRBJ1-3|NA|TRBV5-8|TRBD1
CASSLDRGRVSGNTIYF
TGTGCCAGCAGCTTGGACAGGGGCAGGGTGTCTGGAAACACCATATATTTT
>TRBJ1-1|NA|TRBV2|TRBD1
CASIGGGTEAFF
TGTGCCAGCATAGGGGGCGGGACTGAAGCTTTCTTT
>TRBJ2-4|NA|TRBV3-1/TRBV3-2|NA
CASSQTGNIQYF
TGTGCCAGCAGCCAAACCGGAAACATTCAGTACTTC
>TRBJ2-2|NA|TRBV7-9|NA
CASSPLGGGELFF
TGTGCCAGCAGCCCCCTCGGCGGCGGGGAGCTGTTTTTT
>TRBJ1-1|NA|TRBV30|NA
CAWARGSEAFF
TGTGCCTGGGCCCGGGGGTCTGAAGCTTTCTTT
>TRBJ2-7|NA|TRBV6-5|NA
CASSTQAYSYEQYF
TGTGCCAGCAGTACACAGGCCTACTCCTACGAGCAGTACTTC
>TRBJ1-2|NA|TRBV19|NA
CASKSTEDPPYGYTF
TGTGCCTCAAAATCAACGGAGGATCCTCCCTATGGCTACACCTTC
>TRBJ2-2|NA|TRBV27|NA
CASSDYMAERGGELFF
TGTGCCAGCAGCGATTATATGGCAGAACGGGGCGGGGAGCTGTTTTTT
>TRBJ2-7|once|TRBV3-1/TRBV3-2|NA
CASSSRRAYYEQYF
TGTGCCAGCAGCTCTCGCAGGGCCTACTACGAGCAGTACTTC
>TRBJ2-1|NA|TRBV2|NA
CASSVGEETGQFF
TGTGCCAGCAGTGTCGGGGAGGAAACGGGGCAGTTCTTC
>TRBJ1-4|NA|TRBV3-1/TRBV3-2|TRBD1
CASSRLTGMGEKLFF
TGTGCCAGCAGCCGTCTGACAGGGATGGGTGAAAAACTGTTTTTT
>TRBJ1-4|NA|TRBV20-1|NA
CSASLSEKLFF
TGCAGTGCTAGTCTGTCTGAAAAACTGTTTTTT
>TRBJ2-3|NA|TRBV5-1|NA
CASSSRGSSTDTQYF
TGCGCCAGCAGCTCCCGGGGGAGTAGCACAGATACGCAGTATTTT
>TRBJ2-2|NA|TRBV15|NA
CATSGAQGTGELFF
TGTGCCACCAGCGGGGCCCAGGGGACCGGGGAGCTGTTTTTT